This T cell receptor (beta chain) was captured by sequencing in a study of regulatory T cells in long-lasting Graves disease. The time point denotes: persistent/refractory GD, antithyroid drugs over 5 years with positive TRAb. Researchers made the TCR library from RNA that was extracted from PBMCs. It was American Thyroid Association guidelines that determined Graves' disease diagnosis. Study-wide results and limits: Between persistent patients, a few thousand public clonotypes were shared, exceeding the 966 shared between new patients.

This clonotype has ten or more counts. Antigen specificity is unknown. Library construction for TCR beta used iRepertoire HTBI primers and Arm-PCR of CDR3 regions. Per the original methods: Throughout the samples, researchers identified fewer than 80 TRBV and about 15 TRBJ segments. TCRdb called the multiplex PCR reads again in MiXCR, with one record for every CDR3 protein. The V and J calls and clone size are TCRdb's, not the authors'. The sample has 350,000 to 500,000 distinct CDR3 sequences, roughly 21% seen once. This specimen was peripheral blood mononuclear cells (PBMCs), taken when the disease was refractory, from a patient treated with antithyroid drugs. This receptor was obtained from a female donor with Graves disease.

CDR3 in amino acids: CASSPIVGEETQYF. The CDR3 nucleotides read TGTGCCAGCAGCCCCATCGTGGGGGAAGAGACCCAGTACTTC. V and J are TRBV3-1 and TRBJ2-5; D possibly uses TRBD1 or TRBD2 (5 bases each). The CDR3 extends over 14 amino acids. The V and J ends lost 4 bases and 3 bases respectively, with 12 bases between them. Germline CDR1 and CDR2: LGHDT and YNNKEL (reference sequence).